This TCR beta chain was identified during a study of T cell responses to AZD1222 COVID-19 vaccine. Overall study findings and caveats: Repertoires were sampled only after the peak T cell response. The donor cohort was predominantly white British with a female majority, and clonal diversity may have been underestimated.

Generated by immunoSEQ multiplex PCR, the TCRdb table keeps only in-frame clones and is missing some. The table has approximately 150,000 clones, 91% seen once. The CDR3 spans 14 residues. Germline V gene lookup returns CDR1 SNHLY and CDR2 FYNNEI. V was pared by 4 bases and J by 2 bases, with 12 bases between. In regard to this clone: Antigen unknown.

The receptor's source is an adult who received the MenACWY meningococcal vaccine as a control. This chain uses TRBV2 with TRBJ2-7, with D perhaps TRBD1 (5 bases). Specimen: peripheral blood, collected 28 days after the second dose of the MenACWY control vaccine. The CDR3 DNA sequence: TGTGCCAGCAGTGGGACATCAATCCCCTACGAGCAGTACTTC. It yields the protein CASSGTSIPYEQYF. The complete variable domain, with remaining parts taken from reference TRBV2 and TRBJ2-7, reads EPEVTQTPSHQVTQMGQEVILRCVPISNHLYFYWYRQILGQKVEFLVSFYNNEISEKSEIFDDQFSVERPDGSNFTLKIRSTKLEDSAMYFCASSGTSIPYEQYFGPGTRLTVT.